This TCR beta chain originates from a study of molecular identifiers for immune sequencing clone quantification. The germline CDR1 and CDR2 sequences are SGDLS and YYNGEE. CDR3 length: 14 residues. Trimming left V 0 bases short and J 6 bases short, with 10 bases between. TCRdb re-analysed the PCR reads in MiXCR, keeping a single row per CDR3 protein. The table includes 88,000 or so distinct CDR3 sequences, 21% detected once. Source material: naive CD8+ T cells from blood, with Jurkat cell RNA spiked in. The subset was: FACS-sorted CD8+CD4-CCR7+CD45RA+ naive T cells. The chain carries TRBV9 and TRBJ2-1, with D tentatively TRBD1 or TRBD2 (5 bases each). This TCR was sampled from a human donor in good health. Some libraries in this study had Jurkat cell RNA spiked in. The CDR3 DNA is TGTGCCAGCAGCGTAGCACCTGGGGGCAATGAGCAGTTCTTC. Protein: CASSVAPGGNEQFF.